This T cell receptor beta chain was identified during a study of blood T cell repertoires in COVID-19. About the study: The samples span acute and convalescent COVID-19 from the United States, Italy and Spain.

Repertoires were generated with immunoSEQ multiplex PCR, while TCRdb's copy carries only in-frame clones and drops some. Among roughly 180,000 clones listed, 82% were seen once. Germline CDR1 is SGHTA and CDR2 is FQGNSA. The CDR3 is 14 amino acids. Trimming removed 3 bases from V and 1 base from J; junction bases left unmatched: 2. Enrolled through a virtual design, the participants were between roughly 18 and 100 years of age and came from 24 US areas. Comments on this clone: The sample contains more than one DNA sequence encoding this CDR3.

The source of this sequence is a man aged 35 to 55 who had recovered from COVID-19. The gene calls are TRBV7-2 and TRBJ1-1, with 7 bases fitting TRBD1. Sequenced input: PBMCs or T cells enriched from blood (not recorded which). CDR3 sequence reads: CASSFSGGNTEAFF. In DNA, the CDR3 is TGTGCCAGCAGCTTTTCAGGGGGGAACACTGAAGCTTTCTTT.